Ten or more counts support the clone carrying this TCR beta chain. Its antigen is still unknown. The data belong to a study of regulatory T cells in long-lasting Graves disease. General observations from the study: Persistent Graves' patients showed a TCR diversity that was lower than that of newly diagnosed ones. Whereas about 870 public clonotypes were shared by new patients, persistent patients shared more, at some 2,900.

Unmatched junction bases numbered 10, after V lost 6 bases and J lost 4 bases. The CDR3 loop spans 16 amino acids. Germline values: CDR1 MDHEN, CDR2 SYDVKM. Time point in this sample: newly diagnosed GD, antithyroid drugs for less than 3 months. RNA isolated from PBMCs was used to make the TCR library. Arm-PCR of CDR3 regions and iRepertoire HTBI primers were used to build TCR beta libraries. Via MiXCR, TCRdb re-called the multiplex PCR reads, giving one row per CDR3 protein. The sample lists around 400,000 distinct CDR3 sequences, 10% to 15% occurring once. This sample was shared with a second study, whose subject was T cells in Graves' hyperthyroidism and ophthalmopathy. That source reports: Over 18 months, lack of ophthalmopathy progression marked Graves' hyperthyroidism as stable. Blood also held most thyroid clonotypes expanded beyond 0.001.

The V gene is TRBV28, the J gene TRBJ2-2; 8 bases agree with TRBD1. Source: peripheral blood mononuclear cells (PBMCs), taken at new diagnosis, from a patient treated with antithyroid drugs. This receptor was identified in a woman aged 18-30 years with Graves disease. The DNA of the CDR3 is TGTGCCAGCAGCCCAGACAGGGGAAGATCCACCGGGGAGCTGTTTTTT. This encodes CASSPDRGRSTGELFF.